Each of the 10 T cell receptor beta chains below was sequenced from the same sample in a study of cytomegalovirus exposure and HLA in healthy donors. The PCR had 60 Vbeta and 13 Jbeta primers. The data were produced by immunoSEQ multiplex PCR, yet TCRdb's version contains in-frame clones alone and is incomplete. The table records over 130,000 clones, 60% to 85% of them present only once. Material: PBMCs. The receptors come from a middle-aged man in good health and CMV-seronegative.

This rearrangement joins TRBV5-8 to TRBJ2-4, with a weak D call TRBD2 (6 bases). The germline V gene has CDR1 SGHTS and CDR2 YDEGEE. Trimming removed 4 bases at V and 0 bases at J, with 17 bases between. The CDR3 covers 17 residues. This CDR3 reads CASSTRDSRLAKNIQYF. CDR3 bases: TGTGCCAGCAGCACCCGGGACTCACGTTTAGCCAAAAACATTCAGTACTTC.

The chain is built from TRBV10-3 and TRBJ2-7; 7 nucleotides align to TRBD1. The CDR3 consists of 15 residues. The ends lost 3 bases at V and 2 bases at J; junction bases unmatched: 7. Germline loops: CDR1 ENHRY, CDR2 SYGVKD. The CDR3 protein is CAISDPTGPTYEQYF. CDR3 bases: TGTGCCATCAGTGACCCGACAGGGCCCACCTACGAGCAGTACTTC.

This chain connects TRBV6-5 to TRBJ2-7; D perhaps matches TRBD2 (6 bases). V was pared by 5 bases and J by 6 bases, with 14 bases between. The V gene's germline CDR1 is MNHEY and CDR2 SVGAGI. The CDR3 sequence is 13 residues long. The CDR3 bases are TGTGCCAGCAGTCGCTCAGCGGGCGGCGAGCAGTACTTC. This codes for CASSRSAGGEQYF.

The V and J genes are TRBV18 and TRBJ2-5; D ambiguous. CDR1 KGHSH and CDR2 LQKENI come from the germline V gene. V dropped 6 bases and J dropped 2 bases, with 10 bases sitting between them. The CDR3 totals 13 residues. CDR3 nucleotides: TGTGCCAGCTCCCAGGCCTTGCAAGAGACCCAGTACTTC. Protein product: CASSQALQETQYF.

This clone was seen a handful of times. This chain uses TRBV6-4 with TRBJ2-7; 8 nucleotides line up with TRBD2. V lost 2 bases to trimming and J lost 0 bases; unmatched junction nucleotides: 3. Germline loops: CDR1 MRHNA, CDR2 SNTAGT. The CDR3 covers 15 residues. The CDR3 protein is CASSDGREVSYEQYF. The DNA for the CDR3 is TGTGCCAGCAGTGACGGGCGGGAGGTCTCCTACGAGCAGTACTTC.

The sample holds one count of this clone. V gene TRBV29-1 combines with J gene TRBJ2-4; TRBD1 matches at 9 bases. Unmatched junction bases numbered 1, after V lost 6 bases and J lost 1 base. Per the germline V gene, CDR1 is SQVTM and CDR2 is ANQGSEA. CDR3 length equals 13 residues. The CDR3 bases are TGCAGCGTGGGGACAGGGGCCAAAAACATTCAGTACTTC. This encodes CSVGTGAKNIQYF.

Note on this clone: The sample carries other DNA sequences with the same CDR3. The V and J genes are TRBV4-1 and TRBJ2-5, with TRBD1 as a possible D gene (5 bases). V was shortened by 0 bases and J by 4 bases, with 9 bases between the two germline ends. The CDR3 runs to 14 residues. In germline, CDR1 is MGHRA, CDR2 YSYEKL. The CDR3: CASSQDPGSETQYF. The CDR3 nucleotides are TGCGCCAGCAGCCAAGATCCAGGGTCAGAGACCCAGTACTTC.

This rearrangement joins TRBV2 to TRBJ1-1; 10 bases match TRBD1. Germline loops: CDR1 SNHLY, CDR2 FYNNEI. The CDR3 covers 17 residues. V lost 6 bases, J lost 3 bases, and 13 bases stayed unmatched. CDR3 bases: TGTGCCAGCAGCCAAGATGGCGGGACAGGGGCCGACACTGAAGCTTTCTTT. Amino acid sequence: CASSQDGGTGADTEAFF. Drawing the rest from reference TRBV2 and TRBJ1-1, the complete variable domain is EPEVTQTPSHQVTQMGQEVILRCVPISNHLYFYWYRQILGQKVEFLVSFYNNEISEKSEIFDDQFSVERPDGSNFTLKIRSTKLEDSAMYFCASSQDGGTGADTEAFFGQGTRLTVV.

The gene calls are TRBV28 and TRBJ1-2; possibly TRBD1 for D (6 bases). The germline V gene has CDR1 MDHEN and CDR2 SYDVKM. V lost 8 bases, J lost 5 bases, and 12 bases lay in between. There are 12 residues in the CDR3. CDR3 region: CASRDMAYGYTF. In DNA, the CDR3 is TGTGCCAGCCGGGACATGGCATATGGCTACACCTTC.

The chain recombines TRBV5-4 with TRBJ2-7; 8 nucleotides align to TRBD1. This CDR3 is built from 14 residues. Germline V gene sequence: CDR1 SGHNT, CDR2 YYREEE (reference sequence). With V trimmed by 3 bases and J by 5 bases, 7 bases remained unmatched. CDR3 loop: CASSSQTGDDEQYF. The DNA of the CDR3 is TGTGCCAGCAGCTCCCAGACAGGGGACGACGAGCAGTACTTC.